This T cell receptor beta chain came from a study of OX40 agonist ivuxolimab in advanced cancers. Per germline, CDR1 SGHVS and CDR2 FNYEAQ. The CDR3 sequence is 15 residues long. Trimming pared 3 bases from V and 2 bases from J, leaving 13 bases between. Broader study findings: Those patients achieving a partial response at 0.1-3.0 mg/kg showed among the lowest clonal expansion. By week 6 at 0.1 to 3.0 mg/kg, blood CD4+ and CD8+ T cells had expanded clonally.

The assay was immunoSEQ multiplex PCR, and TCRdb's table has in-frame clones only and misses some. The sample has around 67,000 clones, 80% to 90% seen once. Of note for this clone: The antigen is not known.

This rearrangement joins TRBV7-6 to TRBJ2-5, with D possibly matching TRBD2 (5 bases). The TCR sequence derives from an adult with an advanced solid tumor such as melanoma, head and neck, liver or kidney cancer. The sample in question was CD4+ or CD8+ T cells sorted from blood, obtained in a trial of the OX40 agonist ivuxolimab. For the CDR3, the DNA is TGTGCCAGCAGCTTTGGCCCTTCGGGACAAGAGACCCAGTACTTC. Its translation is CASSFGPSGQETQYF.